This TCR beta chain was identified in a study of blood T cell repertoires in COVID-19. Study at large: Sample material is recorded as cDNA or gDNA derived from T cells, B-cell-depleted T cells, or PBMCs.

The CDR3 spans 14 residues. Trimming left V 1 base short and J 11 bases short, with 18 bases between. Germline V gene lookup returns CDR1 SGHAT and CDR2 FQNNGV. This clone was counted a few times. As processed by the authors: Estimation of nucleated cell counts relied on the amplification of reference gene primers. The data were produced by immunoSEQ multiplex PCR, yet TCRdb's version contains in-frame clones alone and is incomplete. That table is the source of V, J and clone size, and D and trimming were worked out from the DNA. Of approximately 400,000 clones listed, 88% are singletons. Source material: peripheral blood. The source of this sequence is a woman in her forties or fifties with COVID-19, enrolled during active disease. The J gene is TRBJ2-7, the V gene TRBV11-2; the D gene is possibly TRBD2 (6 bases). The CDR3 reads CASSLAVSSGWKYF. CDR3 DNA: TGTGCCAGCAGCTTAGCGGTTAGCAGCGGGTGGAAGTACTTC.